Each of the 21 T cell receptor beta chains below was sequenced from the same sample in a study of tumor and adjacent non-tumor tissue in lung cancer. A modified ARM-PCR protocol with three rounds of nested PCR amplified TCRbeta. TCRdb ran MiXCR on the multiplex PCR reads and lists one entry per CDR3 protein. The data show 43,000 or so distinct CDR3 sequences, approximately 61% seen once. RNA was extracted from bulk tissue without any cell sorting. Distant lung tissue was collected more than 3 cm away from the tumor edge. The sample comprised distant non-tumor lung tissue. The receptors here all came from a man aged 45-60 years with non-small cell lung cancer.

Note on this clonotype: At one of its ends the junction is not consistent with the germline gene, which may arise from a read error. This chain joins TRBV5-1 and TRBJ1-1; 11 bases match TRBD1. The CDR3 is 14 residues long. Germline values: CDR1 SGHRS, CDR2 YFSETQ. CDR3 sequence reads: CTRSSGTGGTEAFF. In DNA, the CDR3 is TGCACCAGGAGCTCCGGGACAGGGGGCACTGAAGCTTTCTTT. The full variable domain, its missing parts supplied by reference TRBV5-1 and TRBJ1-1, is KAGVTQTPRYLIKTRGQQVTLSCSPISGHRSVSWYQQTPGQGLQFLFEYFSETQRNKGNFPGRFSGRQFSNSRSEMNVSTLELGDSALYLCTRSSGTGGTEAFFGQGTRLTVV.

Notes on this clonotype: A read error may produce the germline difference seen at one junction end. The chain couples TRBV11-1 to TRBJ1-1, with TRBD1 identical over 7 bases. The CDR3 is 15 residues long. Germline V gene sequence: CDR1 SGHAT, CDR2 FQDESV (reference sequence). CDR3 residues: CANSLSTVGGTQAFF. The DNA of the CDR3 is TGTGCCAACAGCTTAAGCACTGTAGGGGGCACTCAAGCTTTCTTT.

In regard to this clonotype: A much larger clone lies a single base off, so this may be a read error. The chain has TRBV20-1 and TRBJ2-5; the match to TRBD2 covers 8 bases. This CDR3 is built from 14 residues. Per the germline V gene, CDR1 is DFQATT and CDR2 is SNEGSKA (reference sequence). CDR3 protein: CSVRREGHAETQYF. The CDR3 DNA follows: TGCAGTGTTAGACGGGAGGGGCACGCGGAGACCCAGTACTTC.

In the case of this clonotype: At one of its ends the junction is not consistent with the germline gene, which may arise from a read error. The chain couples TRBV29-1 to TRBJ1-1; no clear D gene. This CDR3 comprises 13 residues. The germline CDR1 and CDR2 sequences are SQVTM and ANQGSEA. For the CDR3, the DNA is TGCAGTGCCCGAAGGGAATCGAACACTGAAGCTTTCTTC. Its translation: CSARRESNTEAFF.

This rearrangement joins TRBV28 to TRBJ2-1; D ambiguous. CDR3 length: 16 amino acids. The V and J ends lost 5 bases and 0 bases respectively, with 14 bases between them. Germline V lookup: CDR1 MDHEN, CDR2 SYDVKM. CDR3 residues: CASSITPRSSYNEQFF. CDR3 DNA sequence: TGTGCCAGCAGTATTACCCCACGGAGCTCCTACAATGAGCAGTTCTTC.

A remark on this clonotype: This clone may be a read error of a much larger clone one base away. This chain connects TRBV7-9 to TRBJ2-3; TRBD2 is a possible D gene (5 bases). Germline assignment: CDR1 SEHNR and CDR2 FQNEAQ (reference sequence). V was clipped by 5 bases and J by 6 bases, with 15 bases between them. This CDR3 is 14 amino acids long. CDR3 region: CASSLGLFEDTQYF. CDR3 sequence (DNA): TGTGCCAGCAGCCTAGGACTCTTCGAGGATACGCAGTATTTT.

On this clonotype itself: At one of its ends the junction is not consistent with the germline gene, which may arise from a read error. The CDR3 DNA follows: TGTGCCTGCAGCCCAAGGGACTCAGATGGCTACACCTTC. Translation gives CACSPRDSDGYTF. The chain employs TRBV12-3 or TRBV12-4 and TRBJ1-2, with TRBD1 as a possible D gene (5 bases). The CDR3 loop spans 13 amino acids.

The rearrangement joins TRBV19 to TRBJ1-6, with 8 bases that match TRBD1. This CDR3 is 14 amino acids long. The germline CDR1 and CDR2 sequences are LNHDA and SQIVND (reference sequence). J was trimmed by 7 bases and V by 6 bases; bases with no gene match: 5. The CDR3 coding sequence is TGTGCCAGTAGCACCCGGACAGGGAATTCACCCCTCCACTTT. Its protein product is CASSTRTGNSPLHF.

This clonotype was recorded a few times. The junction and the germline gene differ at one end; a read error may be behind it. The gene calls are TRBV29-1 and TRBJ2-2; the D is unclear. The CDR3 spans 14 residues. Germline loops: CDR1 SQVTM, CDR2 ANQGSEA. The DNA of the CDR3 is TGCAGCGTTGAGCCCCAGGCAAACACCGTGGAGCTGTTTTTT. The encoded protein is CSVEPQANTVELFF.

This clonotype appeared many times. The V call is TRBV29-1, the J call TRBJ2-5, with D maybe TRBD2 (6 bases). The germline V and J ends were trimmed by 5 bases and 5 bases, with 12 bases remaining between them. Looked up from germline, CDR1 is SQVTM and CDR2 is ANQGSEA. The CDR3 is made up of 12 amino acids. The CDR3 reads CSVKEGSETQYF. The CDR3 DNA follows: TGCAGCGTTAAGGAGGGTTCCGAGACCCAGTACTTC.

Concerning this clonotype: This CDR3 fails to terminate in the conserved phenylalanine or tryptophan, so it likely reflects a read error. This CDR3 is CANSESILSNQPQHL. Written as DNA, the CDR3 is TGCGCCAACAGTGAGTCGATTCTTAGCAATCAGCCCCAGCATCTT. The chain has TRBV10-2 and TRBJ1-5; D is uncertain. CDR1 and CDR2 from the germline V gene are WSHSY and SAAADI. This CDR3 has 15 amino acids.

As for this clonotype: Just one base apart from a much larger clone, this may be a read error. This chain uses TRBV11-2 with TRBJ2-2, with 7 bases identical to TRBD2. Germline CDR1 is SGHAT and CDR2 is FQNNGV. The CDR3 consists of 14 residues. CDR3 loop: CAGSGTFNTGELFF. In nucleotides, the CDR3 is TGTGCCGGCAGCGGGACTTTTAACACCGGGGAGCTGTTTTTT.

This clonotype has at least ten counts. DNA for the CDR3: TGCAGCGTCGCCCTCTTTTACACCGGGGAGCTGTTTTTT. Translated: CSVALFYTGELFF. V usage is TRBV29-1 and J usage is TRBJ2-2; D ambiguous. Germline V gene data show CDR1 as SQVTM and CDR2 as ANQGSEA. The CDR3 totals 13 residues. The V gene lost 6 bases and the J gene lost 3 bases, with 11 bases spanning the gap.

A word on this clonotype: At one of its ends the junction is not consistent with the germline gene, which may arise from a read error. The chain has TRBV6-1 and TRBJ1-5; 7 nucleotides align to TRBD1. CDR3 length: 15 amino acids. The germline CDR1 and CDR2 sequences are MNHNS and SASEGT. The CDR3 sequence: CASSSRQGGTQSQHF. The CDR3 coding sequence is TGTGCCAGCAGTTCTAGGCAGGGGGGCACTCAGTCCCAACATTTT.

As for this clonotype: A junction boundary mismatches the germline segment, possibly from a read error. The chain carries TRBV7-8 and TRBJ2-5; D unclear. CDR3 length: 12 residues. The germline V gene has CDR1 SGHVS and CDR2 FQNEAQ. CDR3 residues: CASRAVQEIQYF. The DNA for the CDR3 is TGTGCCAGCAGGGCCGTCCAAGAGATCCAGTACTTC.

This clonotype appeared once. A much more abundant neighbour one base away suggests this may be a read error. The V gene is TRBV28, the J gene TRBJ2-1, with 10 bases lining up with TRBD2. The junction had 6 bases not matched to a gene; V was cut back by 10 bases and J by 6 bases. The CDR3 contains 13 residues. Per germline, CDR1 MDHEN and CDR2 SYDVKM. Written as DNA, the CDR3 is TGTGCCAACCTACTAGCGGGAAGCAATGAGCAGTTCTTC. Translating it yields CANLLAGSNEQFF.

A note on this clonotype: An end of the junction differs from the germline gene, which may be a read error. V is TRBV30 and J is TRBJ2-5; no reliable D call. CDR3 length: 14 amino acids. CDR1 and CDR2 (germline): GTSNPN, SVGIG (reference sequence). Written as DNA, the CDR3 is TGTGCCTGGAGTGAGATGGGGATCCAAGAGACTCAGTACTTC. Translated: CAWSEMGIQETQYF.

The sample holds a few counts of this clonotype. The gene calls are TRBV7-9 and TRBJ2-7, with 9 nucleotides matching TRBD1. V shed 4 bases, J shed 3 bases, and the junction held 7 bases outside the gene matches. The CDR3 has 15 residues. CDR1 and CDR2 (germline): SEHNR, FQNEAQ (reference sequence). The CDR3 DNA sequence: TGTGCCAGCAGCTCAGCGGGGACAGGGATCTACGAGCAGTACTTC. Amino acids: CASSSAGTGIYEQYF.

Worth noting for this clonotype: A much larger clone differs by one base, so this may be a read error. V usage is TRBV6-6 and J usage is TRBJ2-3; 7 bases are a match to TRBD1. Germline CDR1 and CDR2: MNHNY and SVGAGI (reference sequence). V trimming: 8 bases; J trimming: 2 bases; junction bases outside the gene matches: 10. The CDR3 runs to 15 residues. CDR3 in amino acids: CASGRQGGSTDTQYF. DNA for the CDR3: TGTGCCAGCGGGAGACAGGGCGGATCCACAGATACGCAGTATTTT.

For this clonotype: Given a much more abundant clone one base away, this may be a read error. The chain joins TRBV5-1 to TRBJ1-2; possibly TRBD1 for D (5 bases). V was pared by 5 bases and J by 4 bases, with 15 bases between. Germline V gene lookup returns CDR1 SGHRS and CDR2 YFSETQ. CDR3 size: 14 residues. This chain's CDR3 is CASRFEGKVYGYTF. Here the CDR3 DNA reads TGCGCCAGCAGGTTTGAGGGGAAGGTCTATGGCTACACCTTC.

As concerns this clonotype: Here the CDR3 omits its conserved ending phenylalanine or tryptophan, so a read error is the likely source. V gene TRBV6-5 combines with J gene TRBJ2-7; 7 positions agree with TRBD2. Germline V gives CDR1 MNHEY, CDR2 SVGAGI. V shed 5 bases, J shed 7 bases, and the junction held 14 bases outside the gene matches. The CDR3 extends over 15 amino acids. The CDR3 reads CASSPGTTITGEQYI. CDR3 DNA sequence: TGTGCCAGCAGTCCTGGGACTACAATAACGGGAGAGCAGTACATC.